This T cell receptor beta chain was documented in a study of cytomegalovirus exposure and HLA in healthy donors. The V end was cut by 2 bases, the J end by 1 base, with 5 bases between. CDR1 is SGHVS and CDR2 is FNYEAQ in the germline V gene. CDR3 size: 13 residues. Primers: 60 Vbeta forward and 13 Jbeta reverse. Here immunoSEQ multiplex PCR was the method, and the copy in TCRdb shows in-frame clones only, minus some. The sample records 150,000 or so clones, more than 60% being singletons. With respect to this clone: The antigen is not known.

Broader study findings: It was only CMV serostatus that was available as immune exposure information. The authors listed some 150 TCR beta chains as cytomegalovirus-associated.

This chain uses TRBV7-6 with TRBJ1-1, with no clear D. The source is a woman aged 50 to 65 in good health and CMV-seropositive. The sample taken for sequencing was PBMCs. CDR3 coding DNA: TGTGCCAGCAGCTTAAACACGAACACTGAAGCTTTCTTT. Translation gives CASSLNTNTEAFF.